This is a list of T cell receptor beta chains from one sample in a study of radiation and T cells in renal cell carcinoma. The data were produced by immunoSEQ multiplex PCR, yet TCRdb's version contains in-frame clones alone and is incomplete. The sample includes 150,000 or so clones, approximately 90% of them seen just once. Sequenced here: blood, sampled from a patient whose treatment included radiotherapy and nephrectomy. These receptors were obtained from a woman aged 45-65 years with renal cell carcinoma. Both conserved end residues are part of each CDR3. D genes are given only for firm matches. Clone size is shown for a subset of rows, as once, few, many or a class of expanded clone.

>TRBJ2-1|.|once|TRBV7-9|16
TGTGCCAGCAGCCATCAGGGCTTCGGGTCCTACAATGAGCAGTTCTTC
CASSHQGFGSYNEQFF
>TRBJ1-6|TRBD1|.|TRBV11-3|14
TGTGCCAGCAGCAGACAGGGGGATAATTCACCCCTCCACTTT
CASSRQGDNSPLHF
>TRBJ2-5|.|.|TRBV27|15
TGTGCCAGCAGTTTAACCTCACAGGGTCGAGAGACCCAGTACTTC
CASSLTSQGRETQYF
>TRBJ2-5|TRBD1|.|TRBV5-1|16
TGCGCCAGCAGCCCCTCCGGGACAGCGTACCAAGAGACCCAGTACTTC
CASSPSGTAYQETQYF
>TRBJ1-2|.|.|TRBV9|15
TGTGCCAGCAGCGTAGAGGAGGCAGGGGCATGGGGCTACACCTTC
CASSVEEAGAWGYTF
>TRBJ1-2|.|.|TRBV9|15
TGTGCCAGCAGCGTAGTGCCGGGACCCCTCTATGGCTACACCTTC
CASSVVPGPLYGYTF
>TRBJ2-3|.|.|TRBV2|13
TGTGCCAGCCGACGAAGAATCACAGATACGCAGTATTTT
CASRRRITDTQYF
>TRBJ2-3|TRBD1|.|TRBV5-6|14
TGTGCCAGCACAGGGGGCGTAGAGGCAGATACGCAGTATTTT
CASTGGVEADTQYF
>TRBJ2-3|.|.|TRBV19|14
TGTGCCTCCTCGCCGGGGTCTCGTCCAGATACGCAGTATTTT
CASSPGSRPDTQYF
>TRBJ2-3|TRBD2|.|TRBV19|17
TGTGCCAGTAGTCATTACTTCGGACTAGCGAGCACAGATACGCAGTATTTT
CASSHYFGLASTDTQYF
>TRBJ1-1|.|.|TRBV19|13
TGTGCCAGTAGTATAGAATTCCGGGGGGAAGCTTTCTTT
CASSIEFRGEAFF
>TRBJ2-7|TRBD1|.|TRBV7-9|16
TGTGCCAGCAGCTCGGAAAGCAGACAGGGGGCATGGGAGCAGTACTTC
CASSSESRQGAWEQYF
>TRBJ2-3|TRBD2|.|TRBV9|16
TGTGCCAGCAGCGTAGAAGGTAGCGGGACCACAGATACGCAGTATTTT
CASSVEGSGTTDTQYF
>TRBJ1-2|.|.|TRBV2|16
TGTGCCAGCAGCCAAACCATGGGGTCGAGGGCCTATGGCTACACCTTC
CASSQTMGSRAYGYTF
>TRBJ1-1|.|.|TRBV5-1|15
TGCGCCAGCAGCTCCACCCCGGAGTTGTTCTCTGAAGCTTTCTTT
CASSSTPELFSEAFF
>TRBJ2-7|.|.|TRBV18|13
TGTGCCAGCTCAACGGGCGTTTTGTACGAGCAGTACTTC
CASSTGVLYEQYF
>TRBJ1-2|.|.|TRBV7-9|14
TGTGCCAGCAGCTCCCAAAGGGGGGGTGTCGGCTACACCTTC
CASSSQRGGVGYTF
>TRBJ2-5|TRBD1|.|TRBV4-1|17
TGCGCCAGCAGCCAAGGGGCCGGGACAGGGTTTGGAGAGACCCAGTACTTC
CASSQGAGTGFGETQYF
>TRBJ1-1|.|.|TRBV18|13
TGTGCCTCCCAAGGATCCGTGAACACTGAAGCTTTCTTT
CASQGSVNTEAFF
>TRBJ1-6|.|.|TRBV6-1|13
TGTGCCAGCAGTGAATACGGGGGGGCACCCCTCCACTTT
CASSEYGGAPLHF
>TRBJ1-2|.|.|TRBV30|13
TGTGCCTGGAGTGTCGACGGATACTATGGCTACACCTTC
CAWSVDGYYGYTF
>TRBJ2-2|.|.|TRBV4-3|15
TGCGCCAGCAGCCAGGCCCGGGACCTCACCGGGGAGCTGTTTTTT
CASSQARDLTGELFF
>TRBJ1-4|TRBD1|.|TRBV7-6|18
TGTGCCAGCGGTCACCGGGACAGGGGAGTGGCAACTAATGAAAAACTGTTTTTT
CASGHRDRGVATNEKLFF
>TRBJ2-3|.|.|TRBV7-8|16
TGTGCCAGCAGGAGAAAGAGAGCAAACCTCACAGATACGCAGTATTTT
CASRRKRANLTDTQYF
>TRBJ2-5|.|.|TRBV19|11
TGTGCCAGTAGTATCTCTGAGACCCAGTACTTC
CASSISETQYF
>TRBJ1-5|.|.|TRBV6-1|14
TGTGCCAGCAGTGAACCGGGGGTTGGGCAGCCCCAGCATTTT
CASSEPGVGQPQHF
>TRBJ2-5|.|once|TRBV4-1|12
TGCGCCAGCAGCCAGCCCCAAGAGACCCAGTACTTC
CASSQPQETQYF
>TRBJ2-5|.|.|TRBV7-2|13
TGTGCCAGCAGCTTCGGTCAGAAAGAGACCCAGTACTTC
CASSFGQKETQYF
>TRBJ1-2|TRBD1|.|TRBV2|13
TGTGCCAGCAGTATGGACAGGGAGGCTGGCTACACCTTC
CASSMDREAGYTF
>TRBJ1-1|.|.|TRBV5-4|13
TGTGCCAGCAGCTTGGTGGCGACGACTGAAGCTTTCTTT
CASSLVATTEAFF
>TRBJ1-2|TRBD1|.|TRBV18|17
TGTGCCAGCTCACCGACAGGGGGACTCTTGGAGGAGTATGGCTACACCTTC
CASSPTGGLLEEYGYTF
>TRBJ1-6|.|.|TRBV7-8|16
TGTGCCAGCAGCAACAGCGAGGGCAGCAGAAATTCACCCCTCCACTTT
CASSNSEGSRNSPLHF
>TRBJ2-1|.|.|TRBV6-1|12
TGTGCCAGCAGTGAAGAGGGGAATGAGCAGTTCTTC
CASSEEGNEQFF
>TRBJ1-5|.|.|TRBV19|13
TGTGCCAGTAGCACCCTAACGGTGGAGCCCCAGCATTTT
CASSTLTVEPQHF
>TRBJ1-4|TRBD1|once|TRBV5-6|15
TGTGCCAGCAGCTGGTTAGGACAGGGGGGTGAAAAACTGTTTTTT
CASSWLGQGGEKLFF